Below, 15 T cell receptor beta chains from the same sample are listed, as sequenced in a study of blood T cells in healthy people across ages. Combining a sample-barcoded 5' primer with a J-beta primer mix, a second PCR ran for roughly 7 to 12 cycles. One entry per CDR3 protein results from TCRdb running MiXCR on the 5' RACE reads. The sample holds 1,500,000 or so distinct CDR3 sequences, approximately 43% seen once. The sample taken for sequencing was blood. Source of these receptors: a woman younger than 30 in good health.

V and J are TRBV29-1 and TRBJ2-7; a weak D match, TRBD1 (6 bases). In germline, CDR1 is SQVTM, CDR2 ANQGSEA. The germline V and J ends were trimmed by 4 bases and 3 bases, with 13 bases remaining between them. CDR3 size: 13 residues. The CDR3 is CSVAGTPLYEQYF. The CDR3 nucleotides read TGCAGCGTTGCCGGGACACCACTCTACGAGCAGTACTTC.

Notes on this clonotype: Germline and junction disagree at one end, which may indicate a read error. The chain carries TRBV20-1 and TRBJ1-1; D not resolved. The V gene's germline CDR1 is DFQATT and CDR2 SNEGSKA (reference sequence). The CDR3 length is 13 residues. CDR3 sequence: CSAGDPEGTEAFF. CDR3 in DNA: TGCAGTGCTGGAGACCCGGAAGGCACTGAAGCTTTCTTT.

The chain uses TRBV29-1 and TRBJ2-7; TRBD1 is a possible D gene (7 bases). Trimming shortened V by 3 bases and J by 6 bases, and 15 bases separated the two germline ends. Germline CDR1 SQVTM, CDR2 ANQGSEA. The CDR3 has 13 residues. CDR3 region: CSVDRQGGSEQYF. DNA for the CDR3: TGCAGCGTTGATCGCCAGGGGGGAAGCGAGCAGTACTTC.

The gene calls are TRBV4-1 and TRBJ1-4, with 7 bases aligning to TRBD1. V trimming: 5 bases; J trimming: 3 bases; junction bases outside the gene matches: 15. Germline V gene sequence: CDR1 MGHRA, CDR2 YSYEKL. The CDR3 sequence is 18 residues long. DNA for the CDR3: TGCGCCAGCAGCATATTGGGATCCCTAGGGGGCCCTAATGAAAAACTGTTTTTT. Its translation is CASSILGSLGGPNEKLFF.

The chain is built from TRBV12-3 or TRBV12-4 and TRBJ2-7, with TRBD1 matching 7 bases. V trimming: 6 bases; J trimming: 0 bases; junction bases outside the gene matches: 8. The CDR3 consists of 15 residues. The DNA of the CDR3 is TGTGCCAGCAGCCCACAGGGGACCCTCTCCTACGAGCAGTACTTC. It is translated as CASSPQGTLSYEQYF.

The rearrangement uses TRBV4-1 and TRBJ2-7, with D tentatively TRBD2 (7 bases). V dropped 4 bases and J dropped 2 bases, with 15 bases sitting between them. Germline CDR1 is MGHRA and CDR2 is YSYEKL. CDR3 length: 15 amino acids. The CDR3 loop reads CASSPQGGGTYEQYF. CDR3 DNA sequence: TGCGCCAGCAGCCCTCAAGGGGGAGGGACCTACGAGCAGTACTTC.

This chain uses TRBV20-1 with TRBJ2-1; D tentatively fits TRBD1 or TRBD2 (6 bases each). Germline-derived CDR1 and CDR2 are DFQATT and SNEGSKA (reference sequence). V gave up 1 base and J gave up 7 bases, with 17 bases separating them. The CDR3 runs 15 residues. This CDR3 reads CSARARGTLRNEQFF. For the CDR3, the DNA is TGCAGTGCTAGAGCTCGGGGGACATTGAGGAATGAGCAGTTCTTC.

In its sample, this clonotype was seen a few times. The genes are TRBV7-2 and TRBJ1-2; TRBD1 aligns across 7 bases. V trimming: 5 bases; J trimming: 7 bases; junction bases outside the gene matches: 7. CDR3 length equals 13 residues. Germline V gene lookup returns CDR1 SGHTA and CDR2 FQGNSA. The CDR3 coding sequence is TGTGCCAGCAGCCCGCGACAGGGTTTTGGCTACACCTTC. This sequence encodes CASSPRQGFGYTF.

The V and J genes are TRBV3-1 and TRBJ2-1, with D hard to call. The CDR3 sequence is 13 residues long. The germline V and J ends were trimmed by 1 base and 5 bases, with 6 bases remaining between them. Germline V gene data show CDR1 as LGHDT and CDR2 as YNNKEL (reference sequence). The CDR3 coding sequence is TGTGCCAGCAGCCAAGGACGGCACAATGAGCAGTTCTTC. Encoded protein: CASSQGRHNEQFF.

This sequence joins TRBV9 and TRBJ2-7, with TRBD1 matching over 10 bases. The germline V gene has CDR1 SGDLS and CDR2 YYNGEE. The CDR3 totals 16 residues. The trim removed 3 bases at V and 1 base at J, leaving 7 bases unmatched. The CDR3 protein is CASSEGGTGASYEQYF. The CDR3, as DNA: TGTGCCAGCAGCGAGGGGGGGACAGGGGCATCCTACGAGCAGTACTTC.

This chain connects TRBV7-2 to TRBJ2-5; TRBD2 matches at 9 bases. Germline CDR1 is SGHTA and CDR2 is FQGNSA. V shed 2 bases and J 0 bases; nucleotides not matched to a gene: 4. The CDR3 is 16 amino acids. The CDR3 bases are TGTGCCAGCAGCTTAATCCTAGCGGGGTACCAAGAGACCCAGTACTTC. It yields the protein CASSLILAGYQETQYF.

The rearrangement links TRBV5-1 to TRBJ2-3; 8 nucleotides line up with TRBD2. Germline-derived CDR1 and CDR2 are SGHRS and YFSETQ. After removal of 2 bases from V and 9 bases from J, the junction contained 8 bases not matched to a gene. The CDR3 totals 14 residues. CDR3 region: CASSFRSGGGTQYF. As DNA, the CDR3 is TGCGCCAGCAGCTTTAGGAGCGGGGGAGGGACGCAGTATTTT.

V and J are TRBV4-1 and TRBJ1-5; 7 nucleotides line up with TRBD1. The CDR3 extends over 16 amino acids. Germline V gives CDR1 MGHRA, CDR2 YSYEKL. Unmatched junction bases numbered 9, after V lost 0 bases and J lost 7 bases. The DNA of the CDR3 is TGCGCCAGCAGCCAAGATAGCAACAGGGGACGGCAGCCCCAGCATTTT. Amino acid sequence: CASSQDSNRGRQPQHF.

This chain connects TRBV11-2 to TRBJ2-1, with 9 bases aligning to TRBD1. This CDR3 is 14 amino acids long. The V segment lost 4 bases and the J segment 7 bases; nucleotides outside the gene matches: 5. CDR1 is SGHAT, CDR2 FQNNGV, per germline. This chain's CDR3 is CASSSGTGLNEQFF. In DNA form, the CDR3 reads TGTGCCAGCAGCTCCGGGACAGGGTTAAATGAGCAGTTCTTC.

This clonotype has more than one count but fewer than ten. V gene TRBV29-1 combines with J gene TRBJ2-1, with 7 positions matching TRBD2. The V and J ends lost 2 bases and 2 bases, in that order; junction bases with no gene match: 6. CDR3 length: 15 residues. Germline V gene lookup returns CDR1 SQVTM and CDR2 ANQGSEA. The CDR3 spells CSVEILARPYNEQFF. The CDR3 region has the DNA TGCAGCGTTGAAATACTAGCGCGTCCCTACAATGAGCAGTTCTTC.